The entry below gives a single T cell receptor beta chain sequence along with its context. TCRdb reworked the 5' RACE reads into one entry per CDR3 protein, no DNA. The table gives 400,000 to 550,000 distinct CDR3 sequences; the top ten clones make up 7.3% of it. This entry is derived from a study of T cells expressing NK-cell markers. Study information: From sorted CD3+CD56+NKG2C+, CD3+CD56+NKG2C- and CD3+CD56-NKG2C+ T cells came the TCR beta repertoires.

Germline CDR1 and CDR2: DFQATT and SNEGSKA (reference sequence). The CDR3 is made up of 12 amino acids. The V and J genes are TRBV20-1 and TRBJ2-5; TCRdb proposes TRBD1, but this gene call is untestable without DNA. This TCR derives from a woman between 18 and 70 years old in good health. The sequencing input was blood T cells: a sorted CD56 or NKG2C T cell subset, CD4+ or CD8+ T cells, or bulk PBMC T cells (not recorded which). The CDR3 region is CSAARGTETQYF.